The rows below give T cell receptor beta chains drawn from one sample of a study of T cell clonotyping in hematopoietic cell transplantation. TCRdb's table, derived via immunoSEQ multiplex PCR, lists solely in-frame clones and lacks some. The top ten clones hold just under 30% of a sample with 1,500 to 2,000 clones, 78% of them seen once. The specimen was PBMCs, collected 30 days after allogeneic stem cell transplant. The origin of the receptors is a male patient between 60 and 69 years old who had an allogeneic stem cell transplant, so the T cells may come from the graft donor. Some clones in this sample may be carry-over from other donors' samples. Each CDR3 is given with its conserved first and last residue. A D gene is named only where the DNA matches it firmly. Not all rows give a size; the values are once, few, many and, for expanded clones, a class.

TRBJ2-1,-,TRBV30,TRBD2,CAWTMTSDLYNEQFF,TGTGCCTGGACCATGACTAGCGACCTATACAATGAGCAGTTCTTC
TRBJ2-2,-,TRBV30,TRBD1,CAWSGTGRLAGELFF,TGTGCCTGGAGTGGGACAGGGCGTTTGGCCGGGGAGCTGTTTTTT
TRBJ1-1,few,TRBV21-1,-,CASSRIGGRGITEAFF,TGTGCCAGCAGCCGAATAGGGGGCAGGGGAATCACTGAAGCTTTCTTT
TRBJ2-5,-,TRBV13,TRBD2,CASSPRVAGVETQYF,TGTGCCAGCAGCCCCCGGGTAGCGGGAGTAGAGACCCAGTACTTC
TRBJ1-1,-,TRBV10-3,-,CAISGDPSWNTEAFF,TGTGCCATCAGTGGGGACCCTAGCTGGAACACTGAAGCTTTCTTT
TRBJ1-4,-,TRBV27,-,CASRRVETNEKLFF,TGTGCCAGCAGACGGGTTGAAACTAATGAAAAACTGTTTTTT
TRBJ2-7,-,TRBV2,-,CASSPSLDEQYF,TGTGCCAGCAGCCCATCTCTGGACGAGCAGTACTTC
TRBJ2-7,-,TRBV5-1,-,CASSLDSGVLEQYF,TGCGCCAGCAGCTTGGACTCGGGGGTCCTCGAGCAGTACTTC
TRBJ1-1,large,TRBV27,TRBD1,CASSRLRDRVTEAFF,TGTGCCAGCAGTCGCCTCCGGGACAGGGTCACTGAAGCTTTCTTT
TRBJ2-1,-,TRBV4-1,TRBD2,CASSEGLAGENEQFF,TGCGCCAGCAGCGAGGGACTAGCGGGAGAAAATGAGCAGTTCTTC
TRBJ1-2,-,TRBV7-3,TRBD1,CASSLTAGTGHGYTF,TGTGCCAGCAGCTTAACGGCCGGGACAGGGCACGGCTACACCTTC
TRBJ1-5,-,TRBV7-2,-,CASSLALGVGNQPQHF,TGTGCCAGCAGCTTAGCCCTCGGGGTGGGCAATCAGCCCCAGCATTTT
TRBJ2-7,-,TRBV5-1,TRBD2,CASSPAGGASYEQYF,TGCGCCAGCAGCCCAGCGGGGGGGGCAAGCTACGAGCAGTACTTC
TRBJ2-7,-,TRBV5-1,TRBD2,CASSPILAGELYEQYF,TGCGCCAGCAGCCCAATACTAGCGGGGGAGCTTTACGAGCAGTACTTC
TRBJ2-3,-,TRBV6-5,TRBD2,CASREFGRDTDTQYF,TGTGCCAGCAGAGAGTTCGGGAGGGACACAGATACGCAGTATTTT
TRBJ1-1,-,TRBV11-2,TRBD1,CASSLSRTGGTEAFF,TGTGCCAGCAGCTTATCTCGGACAGGGGGCACTGAAGCTTTCTTT
TRBJ2-7,-,TRBV7-9,TRBD1,CASSPGDRRQYF,TGTGCCAGCAGCCCCGGGGACAGGCGACAGTACTTC
TRBJ1-2,once,TRBV27,TRBD1,CASRGTGNYGYTF,TGTGCCAGCAGAGGGACAGGCAACTATGGCTACACCTTC
TRBJ1-2,-,TRBV18,-,CASSPERIYGYTF,TGTGCCAGCTCACCCGAGAGAATCTATGGCTACACCTTC
TRBJ2-7,hyperexpanded,TRBV10-3,TRBD1,CAISGGDRGGEQYF,TGTGCCATCAGCGGGGGGGACAGGGGAGGCGAGCAGTACTTC
TRBJ2-2,few,TRBV2,TRBD2,CATTAIAGAQNTGELFF,TGTGCCACCACGGCAATAGCGGGGGCCCAGAACACCGGGGAGCTGTTTTTT
TRBJ1-5,-,TRBV30,-,CAWSKGPGGNQPQHF,TGTGCCTGGAGTAAGGGGCCCGGAGGCAATCAGCCCCAGCATTTT
TRBJ1-1,-,TRBV5-1,-,CASSLGGPDEAFF,TGCGCCAGCAGCTTGGGTGGGCCGGACGAAGCTTTCTTT
TRBJ1-5,few,TRBV6-5,TRBD1,CATSGTGSNQPQHF,TGTGCCACCTCCGGGACAGGGTCCAATCAGCCCCAGCATTTT
TRBJ2-4,-,TRBV28,-,CASSSHLVDSKNIQYF,TGTGCCAGCAGTTCACACCTTGTGGATTCCAAAAACATTCAGTACTTC
TRBJ1-2,-,TRBV30,TRBD1,CAWRRDRGGYGYTF,TGTGCCTGGAGAAGGGACAGGGGTGGTTATGGCTACACCTTC
TRBJ1-1,-,TRBV11-1,-,CASSSTTSNTEAFF,TGTGCCAGCAGCTCAACAACCTCGAACACTGAAGCTTTCTTT
TRBJ2-5,-,TRBV7-9,-,CASSPWTGEETQYF,TGTGCCAGCAGCCCCTGGACTGGCGAGGAGACCCAGTACTTC
TRBJ2-1,-,TRBV30,-,CAWSVGATYNEQFF,TGTGCCTGGAGTGTAGGGGCTACATACAATGAGCAGTTCTTC
TRBJ1-5,-,TRBV30,TRBD1,CAWKEGTGGQPQHF,TGTGCCTGGAAGGAAGGGACAGGCGGTCAGCCCCAGCATTTT
TRBJ2-3,once,TRBV11-2,-,CASSPRGLQPPTDTQYF,TGTGCCAGCAGCCCCCGTGGCCTACAACCCCCCACAGATACGCAGTATTTT
TRBJ1-1,-,TRBV29-1,-,CSVEGGAPEAFF,TGCAGCGTTGAGGGGGGGGCCCCTGAAGCTTTCTTT
TRBJ2-4,-,TRBV19,-,CASSEGGAKNIQYF,TGTGCCAGCTCAGAGGGGGGAGCCAAAAACATTCAGTACTTC
TRBJ2-7,-,TRBV9,-,CASSPSRESHEQYF,TGTGCCAGCAGCCCAAGCAGGGAATCCCACGAGCAGTACTTC
TRBJ2-1,-,TRBV5-6,TRBD2,CASSIAGTSAYNEQFF,TGTGCCAGCAGCATCGCCGGGACTAGCGCATACAATGAGCAGTTCTTC
TRBJ2-6,-,TRBV6-5,-,CASSYRGPGANVLTF,TGTGCCAGCAGTTACCGGGGGCCTGGGGCCAACGTCCTGACTTTC
TRBJ2-1,-,TRBV19,TRBD2,CASSTIAGGRYNEQFF,TGTGCCAGTAGTACCATAGCGGGAGGTCGGTACAATGAGCAGTTCTTC
TRBJ2-7,-,TRBV6-6,-,CASSNTRAAEQYF,TGTGCCAGCAGCAATACCAGGGCGGCCGAGCAGTACTTC
TRBJ1-4,-,TRBV5-4,-,CAGGLGRTNEKLFF,TGTGCCGGCGGGTTGGGACGGACTAATGAAAAACTGTTTTTT
TRBJ2-7,-,TRBV29-1,-,CSVIEGFPPYEQYF,TGCAGCGTAATTGAGGGGTTCCCTCCGTACGAGCAGTACTTC
TRBJ1-2,-,TRBV15,-,CATSCVKGCGKTYGYTF,TGTGCCACCAGCTGCGTTAAAGGGTGTGGAAAGACCTATGGCTACACCTTC
TRBJ1-1,-,TRBV4-1,-,CASSPRQRQSIESNTEAFF,TGCGCCAGCAGCCCTCGACAGAGACAATCCATAGAATCGAACACTGAAGCTTTCTTT
TRBJ2-4,few,TRBV18,TRBD1,CASSPRQGENIQHF,TGTGCCAGCTCACCGAGACAGGGAGAAAACATTCAGCACTTC
TRBJ1-6,-,TRBV5-4,TRBD1,CASSPGTGANNSPLHF,TGTGCCAGCAGCCCCGGGACAGGGGCGAATAATTCACCCCTCCACTTT
TRBJ1-2,-,TRBV5-1,-,CASSPQGRGGDGYTF,TGCGCCAGCAGCCCACAAGGGCGGGGCGGAGATGGCTACACCTTC
TRBJ1-5,large,TRBV19,-,CASSIVGLFNQPQHF,TGTGCCAGTAGTATAGTGGGGCTCTTCAATCAGCCCCAGCATTTT
TRBJ1-1,-,TRBV18,TRBD1,CASSPALLQGANTEAFF,TGTGCCAGCTCACCAGCTCTTCTACAGGGGGCGAACACTGAAGCTTTCTTT